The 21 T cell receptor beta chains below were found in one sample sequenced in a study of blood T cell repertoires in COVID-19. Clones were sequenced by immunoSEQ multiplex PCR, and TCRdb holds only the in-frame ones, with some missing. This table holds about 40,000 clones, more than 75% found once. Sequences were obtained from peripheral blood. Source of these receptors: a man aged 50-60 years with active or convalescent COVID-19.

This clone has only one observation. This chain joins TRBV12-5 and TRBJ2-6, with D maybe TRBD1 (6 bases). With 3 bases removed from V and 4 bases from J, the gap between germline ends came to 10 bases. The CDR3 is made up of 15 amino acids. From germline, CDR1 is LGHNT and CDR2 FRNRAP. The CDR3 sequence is CASGFGQTGANVLTF. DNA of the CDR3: TGTGCTAGTGGTTTCGGACAGACCGGGGCCAACGTCCTGACTTTC.

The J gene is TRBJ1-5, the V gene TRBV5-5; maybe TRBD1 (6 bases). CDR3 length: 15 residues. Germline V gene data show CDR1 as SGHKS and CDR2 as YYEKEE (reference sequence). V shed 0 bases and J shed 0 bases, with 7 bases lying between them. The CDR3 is CASSLGTDSNQPQHF. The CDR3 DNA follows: TGTGCCAGCAGCTTGGGGACAGATAGCAATCAGCCCCAGCATTTT.

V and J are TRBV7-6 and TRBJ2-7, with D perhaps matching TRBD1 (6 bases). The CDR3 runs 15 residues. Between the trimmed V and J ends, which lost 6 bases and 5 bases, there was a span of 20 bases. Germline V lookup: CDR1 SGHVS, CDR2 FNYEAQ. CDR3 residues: CASSQNVGQKNEQYF. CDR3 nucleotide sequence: TGTGCCAGCAGTCAAAACGTGGGACAAAAGAACGAGCAGTACTTC. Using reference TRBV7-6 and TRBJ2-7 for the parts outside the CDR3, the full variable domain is GAGVSQSPRYKVTKRGQDVALRCDPISGHVSLYWYRQALGQGPEFLTYFNYEAQQDKSGLPNDRFSAERPEGSISTLTIQRTEQRDSAMYRCASSQNVGQKNEQYFGPGTRLTVT.

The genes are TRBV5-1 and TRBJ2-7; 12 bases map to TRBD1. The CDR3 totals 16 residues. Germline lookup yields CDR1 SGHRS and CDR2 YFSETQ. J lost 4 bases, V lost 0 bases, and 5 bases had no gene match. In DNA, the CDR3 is TGCGCCAGCAGCTTGGGATGGGACAGGGGGCTTTACGAGCAGTACTTC. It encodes CASSLGWDRGLYEQYF. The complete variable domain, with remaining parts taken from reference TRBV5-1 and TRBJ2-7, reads KAGVTQTPRYLIKTRGQQVTLSCSPISGHRSVSWYQQTPGQGLQFLFEYFSETQRNKGNFPGRFSGRQFSNSRSEMNVSTLELGDSALYLCASSLGWDRGLYEQYFGPGTRLTVT.

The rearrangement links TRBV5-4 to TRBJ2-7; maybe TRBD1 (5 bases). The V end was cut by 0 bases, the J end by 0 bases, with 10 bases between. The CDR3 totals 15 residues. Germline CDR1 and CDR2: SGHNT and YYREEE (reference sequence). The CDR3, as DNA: TGTGCCAGCAGCTTGGCAGGGCCGAGCTCCTACGAGCAGTACTTC. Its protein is CASSLAGPSSYEQYF.

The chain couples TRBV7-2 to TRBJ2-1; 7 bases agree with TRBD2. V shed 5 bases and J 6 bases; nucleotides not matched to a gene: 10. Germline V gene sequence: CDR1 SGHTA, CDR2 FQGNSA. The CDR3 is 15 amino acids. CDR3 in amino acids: CASSARPAGVNEQFF. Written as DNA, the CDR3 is TGTGCCAGCAGCGCGCGTCCCGCGGGGGTCAATGAGCAGTTCTTC. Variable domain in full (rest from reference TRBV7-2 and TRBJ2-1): GAGVSQSPSNKVTEKGKDVELRCDPISGHTALYWYRQSLGQGLEFLIYFQGNSAPDKSGLPSDRFSAERTGGSVSTLTIQRTQQEDSAVYLCASSARPAGVNEQFFGPGTRLTVL.

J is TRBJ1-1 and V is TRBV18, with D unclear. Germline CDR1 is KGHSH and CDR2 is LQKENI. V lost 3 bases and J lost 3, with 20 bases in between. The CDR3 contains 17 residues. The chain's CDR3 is CASSPNGPSRRDTEAFF. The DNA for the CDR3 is TGTGCCAGCTCACCTAACGGCCCTAGCCGGCGGGACACTGAAGCTTTCTTT.

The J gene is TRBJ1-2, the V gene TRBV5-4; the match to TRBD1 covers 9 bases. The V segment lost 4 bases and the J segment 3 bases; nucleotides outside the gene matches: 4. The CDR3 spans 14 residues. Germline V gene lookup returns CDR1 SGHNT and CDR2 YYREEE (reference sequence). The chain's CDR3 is CASSLGDRDYGYTF. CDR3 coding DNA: TGTGCCAGCAGCCTGGGGGACAGGGACTATGGCTACACCTTC. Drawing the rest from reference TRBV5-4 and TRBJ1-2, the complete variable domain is ETGVTQSPTHLIKTRGQQVTLRCSSQSGHNTVSWYQQALGQGPQFIFQYYREEENGRGNFPPRFSGLQFPNYSSELNVNALELDDSALYLCASSLGDRDYGYTFGSGTRLTVV.

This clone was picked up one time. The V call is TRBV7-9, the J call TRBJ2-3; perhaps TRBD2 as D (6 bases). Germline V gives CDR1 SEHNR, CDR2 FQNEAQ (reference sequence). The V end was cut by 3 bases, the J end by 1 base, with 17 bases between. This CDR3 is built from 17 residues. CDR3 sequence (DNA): TGTGCCAGCAGCTTCTCTTTCGGCGGGGTGGGCACAGATACGCAGTATTTT. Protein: CASSFSFGGVGTDTQYF.

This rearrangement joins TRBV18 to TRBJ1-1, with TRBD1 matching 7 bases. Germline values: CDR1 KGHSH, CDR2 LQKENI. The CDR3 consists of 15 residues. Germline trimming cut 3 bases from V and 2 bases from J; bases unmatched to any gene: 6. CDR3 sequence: CASSPTTGLNTEAFF. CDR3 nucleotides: TGTGCCAGCTCACCGACGACAGGGCTAAACACTGAAGCTTTCTTT.

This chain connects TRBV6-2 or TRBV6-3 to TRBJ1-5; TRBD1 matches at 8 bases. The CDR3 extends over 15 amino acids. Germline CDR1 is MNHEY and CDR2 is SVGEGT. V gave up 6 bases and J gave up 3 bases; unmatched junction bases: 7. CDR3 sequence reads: CASRYDRGLNQPQHF. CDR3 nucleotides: TGTGCCAGCAGATACGACAGGGGCCTCAATCAGCCCCAGCATTTT.

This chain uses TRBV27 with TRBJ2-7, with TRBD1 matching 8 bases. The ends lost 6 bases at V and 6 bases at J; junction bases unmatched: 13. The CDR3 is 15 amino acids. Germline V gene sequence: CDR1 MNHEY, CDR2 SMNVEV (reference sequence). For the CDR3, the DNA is TGTGCCAGCAGCCAATCGGACAGGGCAAACTCCGAGCAGTACTTC. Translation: CASSQSDRANSEQYF.

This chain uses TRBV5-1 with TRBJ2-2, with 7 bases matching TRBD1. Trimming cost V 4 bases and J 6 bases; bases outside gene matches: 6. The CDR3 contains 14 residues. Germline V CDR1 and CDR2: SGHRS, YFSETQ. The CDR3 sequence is CASSTRQGAGELFF. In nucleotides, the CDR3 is TGCGCCAGCAGCACCCGACAGGGCGCCGGGGAGCTGTTTTTT.

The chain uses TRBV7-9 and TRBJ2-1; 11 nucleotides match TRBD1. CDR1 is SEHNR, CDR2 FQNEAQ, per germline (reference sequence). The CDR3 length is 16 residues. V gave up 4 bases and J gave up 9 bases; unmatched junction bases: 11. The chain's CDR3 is CASSSKDRGRWGEQFF. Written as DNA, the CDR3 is TGTGCCAGCAGCTCCAAGGACAGGGGGCGCTGGGGTGAGCAGTTCTTC. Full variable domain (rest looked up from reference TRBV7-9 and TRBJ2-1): DTGVSQNPRHKITKRGQNVTFRCDPISEHNRLYWYRQTLGQGPEFLTYFQNEAQLEKSRLLSDRFSAERPKGSFSTLEIQRTEQGDSAMYLCASSSKDRGRWGEQFFGPGTRLTVL.

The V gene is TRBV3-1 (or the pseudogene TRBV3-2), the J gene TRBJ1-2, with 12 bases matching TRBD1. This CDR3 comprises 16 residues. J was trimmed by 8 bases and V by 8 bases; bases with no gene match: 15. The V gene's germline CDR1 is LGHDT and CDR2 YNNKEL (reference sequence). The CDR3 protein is CASGSTGTGGRPGYTF. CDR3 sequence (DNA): TGTGCCAGCGGTAGTACCGGGACAGGGGGCCGGCCAGGCTACACCTTC.

The CDR3 bases are TGTGCCAGCACCCGCCTAGAGGGTGGATCACCCCTCCACTTT. Translating it yields CASTRLEGGSPLHF. The rearrangement uses TRBV27 and TRBJ1-6, with D hard to call. Germline CDR1 and CDR2: MNHEY and SMNVEV (reference sequence). V lost 7 bases and J 10 bases, leaving 17 bases between the germline ends. The CDR3 runs to 14 residues.

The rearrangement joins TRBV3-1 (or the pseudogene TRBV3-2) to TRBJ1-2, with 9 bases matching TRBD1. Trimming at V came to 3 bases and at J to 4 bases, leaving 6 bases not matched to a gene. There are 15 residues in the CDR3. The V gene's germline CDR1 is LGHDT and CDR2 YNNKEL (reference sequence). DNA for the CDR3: TGTGCCAGCAGCCAGGGACAGGGCGGTGGCTATGGCTACACCTTC. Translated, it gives CASSQGQGGGYGYTF.

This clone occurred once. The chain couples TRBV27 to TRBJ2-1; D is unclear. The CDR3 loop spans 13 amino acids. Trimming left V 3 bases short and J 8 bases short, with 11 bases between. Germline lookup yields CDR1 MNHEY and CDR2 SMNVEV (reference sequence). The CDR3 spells CASSFPNRDEQFF. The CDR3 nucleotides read TGTGCCAGCAGTTTCCCCAACCGGGATGAGCAGTTCTTC.

In nucleotides, the CDR3 is TGCGCCAGCAGCTTGGGGGGGACAGCGATGAACGAGCAGTACTTC. It codes for CASSLGGTAMNEQYF. J is TRBJ2-7 and V is TRBV5-1; 7 positions agree with TRBD1. Germline V lookup: CDR1 SGHRS, CDR2 YFSETQ. The CDR3 extends over 15 amino acids. Trimming removed 0 bases from V and 5 bases from J; junction bases left unmatched: 8.

CDR3 nucleotides: TGTGCCAGCAGCTTCCAGGGGCGGCATGGGCTGTTTTTT. Translated, it gives CASSFQGRHGLFF. The rearrangement joins TRBV3-1 (or the pseudogene TRBV3-2) to TRBJ2-2; maybe TRBD1 (6 bases). This CDR3 is 13 amino acids long. Trimming pared 5 bases from V and 13 bases from J, leaving 17 bases between. Germline CDR1 LGHDT, CDR2 YNNKEL (reference sequence).

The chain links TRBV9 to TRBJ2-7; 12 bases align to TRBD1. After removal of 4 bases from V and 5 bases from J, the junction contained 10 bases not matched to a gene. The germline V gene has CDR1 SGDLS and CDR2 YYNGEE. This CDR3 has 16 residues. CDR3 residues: CASSLAGTGGLNEQYF. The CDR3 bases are TGTGCCAGCAGCCTTGCTGGGACAGGGGGCCTGAACGAGCAGTACTTC.